The 20 T cell receptor beta chains presented below share a single source sample, sequenced in a study of Graves' ophthalmopathy and Graves' hyperthyroidism. Amplification from RNA transcripts yielded the TCR beta CDR3 regions. The library came from an HTBI-primed first-round RT-PCR and a second-round multiplex PCR. TCRdb reprocessed the multiplex PCR reads via MiXCR and lists one record per CDR3 protein. Of 900,000 to 1,200,000 distinct CDR3 sequences listed, 35% to 40% are singletons. Sequencing was done on a sample of peripheral blood or thyroid tissue (not recorded which). These receptors all stem from an adult man with Graves' hyperthyroidism.

This clonotype showed up many times. The chain employs TRBV29-1 and TRBJ2-6, with a weak D call TRBD1 (6 bases). The CDR3 runs 16 residues. Germline V gene lookup returns CDR1 SQVTM and CDR2 ANQGSEA. The V and J ends lost 4 bases and 0 bases respectively, with 13 bases between them. The DNA of the CDR3 is TGCAGCGTTGCTGGGGGCATGAACTCTGGGGCCAACGTCCTGACTTTC. This gives the protein CSVAGGMNSGANVLTF.

This clonotype was detected ten times or more. This sequence joins TRBV2 and TRBJ2-2; a weak D match, TRBD1 (5 bases). Trimming took off 4 bases at V and 4 bases at J, with 10 bases between the two ends. The length of the CDR3 is 14 residues. Germline V gives CDR1 SNHLY, CDR2 FYNNEI. The CDR3 is CASSVYRSTGELFF. DNA of the CDR3: TGTGCCAGCAGTGTCTACAGGTCCACCGGGGAGCTGTTTTTT.

This clonotype was picked up many times. This sequence joins TRBV15 and TRBJ2-7; possible D gene TRBD1, 5 bases. Germline V gene data show CDR1 as LNHNV and CDR2 as YYDKDF (reference sequence). V lost 1 base and J 3 bases, leaving 10 bases between the germline ends. This CDR3 is built from 14 residues. The CDR3 here is CATSRADSNYEQYF. The CDR3 DNA sequence: TGTGCCACCAGCAGAGCTGACAGTAACTACGAGCAGTACTTC.

This clonotype has ten or more counts. The chain joins TRBV6-5 to TRBJ2-1, with D possibly being TRBD1 (5 bases). The germline CDR1 and CDR2 sequences are MNHEY and SVGAGI. This CDR3 has 12 amino acids. Trimming pared 10 bases from V and 4 bases from J, leaving 11 bases between. CDR3 in DNA: TGTGCCATCGGACATCTTTACAATGAGCAGTTCTTC. It is translated as CAIGHLYNEQFF.

The rearrangement joins TRBV4-1 to TRBJ1-1; no clear D. CDR1 MGHRA and CDR2 YSYEKL come from the germline V gene. V shed 3 bases and J shed 5 bases, with 16 bases lying between them. There are 15 residues in the CDR3. The CDR3 DNA follows: TGCGCCAGCAGCCATCGGTGGCACAGTTGGACTGAAGCTTTCTTT. It is translated as CASSHRWHSWTEAFF.

At least ten counts were recorded for this clonotype. This sequence joins TRBV15 and TRBJ1-2, with TRBD1 identical over 7 bases. Per the germline V gene, CDR1 is LNHNV and CDR2 is YYDKDF (reference sequence). The CDR3 is 15 amino acids. Unmatched junction bases numbered 4, after V lost 0 bases and J lost 3 bases. The CDR3 loop reads CATSRDRTGDYGYTF. CDR3 in DNA: TGTGCCACCAGCAGAGATCGAACAGGGGACTATGGCTACACCTTC.

This clonotype was recorded at least ten times. The CDR3 DNA is TGCAGTGCCCTCGGGACAGGGAAAGCTTTCTTT. Translating it yields CSALGTGKAFF. The genes are TRBV20-1 and TRBJ1-1; 9 bases are a match to TRBD1. The junction had 5 bases not matched to a gene; V was cut back by 6 bases and J by 9 bases. The CDR3 consists of 11 residues. Germline lookup yields CDR1 DFQATT and CDR2 SNEGSKA (reference sequence).

Many counts were recorded for this clonotype. The V call is TRBV29-1, the J call TRBJ2-2; 7 bases line up with TRBD1. V shed 2 bases and J 7 bases; nucleotides not matched to a gene: 10. CDR3 length equals 15 residues. Germline CDR1 and CDR2: SQVTM and ANQGSEA. The CDR3 sequence is CSVESPFQGDGELFF. In DNA, the CDR3 is TGCAGCGTTGAAAGCCCCTTCCAGGGGGACGGGGAGCTGTTTTTT.

V and J are TRBV7-3 and TRBJ2-2, with 13 bases aligning to TRBD2. The CDR3 consists of 17 residues. The junction had 9 bases not matched to a gene; V was cut back by 5 bases and J by 6 bases. Looked up from germline, CDR1 is SGHTA and CDR2 is FQGTGA. CDR3 protein: CASSNRPGLAGPGELFF. The CDR3 DNA sequence: TGTGCCAGCAGCAATAGGCCGGGACTAGCGGGACCCGGGGAGCTGTTTTTT.

This chain uses TRBV2 with TRBJ2-5; 8 positions agree with TRBD2. The CDR3 loop spans 14 amino acids. V shed 11 bases, J shed 7 bases, and the junction held 15 bases outside the gene matches. From germline, CDR1 is SNHLY and CDR2 FYNNEI. CDR3 loop: CASGASGSRGTQYF. The DNA for the CDR3 is TGTGCCTCCGGGGCGAGCGGGAGTCGGGGGACCCAGTACTTC.

This clonotype has only a few counts. This chain connects TRBV20-1 to TRBJ1-1; no reliable D call. The CDR3 spans 14 residues. Trimming took 3 bases from V and 0 from J, leaving 11 bases between them. Germline CDR1 is DFQATT and CDR2 is SNEGSKA (reference sequence). CDR3 coding DNA: TGCAGTGCTAGGCTCATCCTTTTGAACACTGAAGCTTTCTTT. It is translated as CSARLILLNTEAFF.

There are a few counts of this clonotype. The chain employs TRBV29-1 and TRBJ2-3, with 9 bases lining up with TRBD1. CDR1 and CDR2 (germline): SQVTM, ANQGSEA. The CDR3 extends over 17 amino acids. Trimming took 3 bases from V and 1 from J; bases not matched to a gene: 11. This chain's CDR3 is CSVESRRGQGGTDTQYF. CDR3 sequence (DNA): TGCAGCGTTGAGTCGCGAAGGGGACAGGGCGGCACAGATACGCAGTATTTT.

This clonotype is a singleton in its sample. The CDR3 DNA sequence: TGTGCCATCAGTACACAGGGGGCGACCCAGTACTTC. Translation gives CAISTQGATQYF. The J gene is TRBJ2-5, the V gene TRBV10-3, with TRBD1 matching over 9 bases. Trimming removed 5 bases from V and 7 bases from J; junction bases left unmatched: 2. Germline assignment: CDR1 ENHRY and CDR2 SYGVKD. CDR3 length: 12 residues.

The chain couples TRBV20-1 to TRBJ2-7; D ambiguous. This CDR3 has 11 residues. The germline V gene encodes CDR1 DFQATT and CDR2 SNEGSKA (reference sequence). CDR3 nucleotide sequence: TGCAGGGCCGGGTTGGACTACGAGCAGTACTTC. Translated: CRAGLDYEQYF.

This clonotype was seen many times. CDR3 sequence: CASSLKVGGARELFF. CDR3 nucleotides: TGTGCCAGCAGCTTAAAGGTTGGGGGTGCGCGGGAGCTGTTTTTT. The rearrangement joins TRBV7-3 to TRBJ2-2; either TRBD1 or TRBD2 may fit D (5 bases each). The CDR3 length is 15 residues. V was clipped by 1 base and J by 9 bases, with 15 bases between them. Germline loops: CDR1 SGHTA, CDR2 FQGTGA.

The chain joins TRBV7-2 to TRBJ1-6; 7 positions match TRBD1. Germline assignment: CDR1 SGHTA and CDR2 FQGNSA. The CDR3 is 19 residues long. The junction had 20 bases not matched to a gene; V was cut back by 5 bases and J by 7 bases. Written as DNA, the CDR3 is TGTGCCAGCAGCACGCCGGGACAGACAACTATGGCCGTCAATTCACCCCTCCACTTT. Protein product: CASSTPGQTTMAVNSPLHF.

This clonotype was counted at least ten times. The chain joins TRBV6-2 or TRBV6-3 to TRBJ1-1; D is ambiguous. CDR1 and CDR2 from the germline V gene are MNHEY and SVGEGT. The CDR3 is 11 amino acids. V was trimmed by 5 bases and J by 11 bases, leaving 12 bases between them. CDR3 sequence (DNA): TGTGCCAGCAGTGACCAGTACGGGGCTTTCTTT. This sequence encodes CASSDQYGAFF.

There are many counts of this clonotype. This chain joins TRBV29-1 and TRBJ2-7, with TRBD2 matching over 8 bases. The CDR3 is made up of 15 amino acids. CDR1 is SQVTM and CDR2 is ANQGSEA in the germline V gene. After removal of 0 bases from V and 4 bases from J, the junction contained 8 bases not matched to a gene. CDR3 loop: CSVEDLTGGSYEQYF. In DNA form, the CDR3 reads TGCAGCGTTGAAGATCTGACGGGGGGGTCGTACGAGCAGTACTTC.

The chain has TRBV5-5 and TRBJ2-7; TRBD2 aligns across 7 bases. Germline V gene lookup returns CDR1 SGHKS and CDR2 YYEKEE (reference sequence). This CDR3 is built from 16 residues. The J segment lost 2 bases and the V segment lost 4 bases, leaving 12 bases of the junction unmatched. The CDR3 protein is CASSIITSDLPYEQYF. The CDR3 DNA follows: TGTGCCAGCAGCATTATAACTAGCGACCTGCCCTACGAGCAGTACTTC.

The chain joins TRBV7-4 to TRBJ2-2; D unresolved. The CDR3 sequence is 15 residues long. V dropped 2 bases and J dropped 1 base, with 8 bases sitting between them. Germline lookup yields CDR1 SGHVT and CDR2 SQSDAQ. CDR3 residues: CASSLSAVNTGELFF. The CDR3 DNA follows: TGTGCCAGCAGCTTAAGCGCTGTGAACACCGGGGAGCTGTTTTTT.